A selection of T cell receptor beta chains follows, all from one sample in a study of T cells after yellow fever vaccination. TCRdb re-derived calls from the 5' RACE reads in MiXCR, one entry per CDR3 protein. The top ten clones hold roughly 17% of a sample with a few hundred thousand distinct CDR3 sequences, around 17% of them seen once. The starting material was PBMCs, obtained about 5 days after the first yellow fever vaccination. The receptor set was obtained from a man aged 18-30 years who received the YFV17D yellow fever vaccine. The conserved cysteine and the conserved F or W are not part of the CDR3 here. Fields, in order: CDR3 protein, J gene, V gene.

ASSPLYRGLSSLNTGELF	TRBJ2-2	TRBV5-6
SARPGGWGEQY	TRBJ2-7	TRBV20-1
ASSRDSPRDGKLF	TRBJ1-4	TRBV5-4
AISGSPSGTGDLTDTQY	TRBJ2-3	TRBV10-3
ASSFLGNSPLH	TRBJ1-6	TRBV12-3/TRBV12-4
ASSLSGSSYEQY	TRBJ2-7	TRBV12-3/TRBV12-4
ASSTQVNTEAF	TRBJ1-1	TRBV12-3/TRBV12-4
ASSDGRGGQPQH	TRBJ1-5	TRBV2
ASSQTGFGGELF	TRBJ2-2	TRBV5-4
ASSLNVLTEAF	TRBJ1-1	TRBV5-4
ASSARGTGVSIY	TRBJ1-3	TRBV28
SARRTGNTEAF	TRBJ1-1	TRBV20-1
ASGSPEPSGAEAF	TRBJ1-1	TRBV12-5
ASSFDSTDTQY	TRBJ2-3	TRBV12-3/TRBV12-4
ASSYSDRGRGYT	TRBJ1-2	TRBV6-5
ASSGTESF	TRBJ1-1	TRBV7-9
ASSPGQYGYT	TRBJ1-2	TRBV5-1
AISGNTGSYNEQF	TRBJ2-1	TRBV10-3
ASSLVTGRLTDTQY	TRBJ2-3	TRBV5-1
ASSQRLPGQGRETQY	TRBJ2-5	TRBV4-3
AISDQLVSYEQY	TRBJ2-7	TRBV10-3
ASSHGQLVSYEQY	TRBJ2-7	TRBV12-3/TRBV12-4
ASSPHRGGQPLH	TRBJ1-5	TRBV12-3/TRBV12-4
SARGDSGYNEQF	TRBJ2-1	TRBV20-1
ASSKGGGRGTDTQY	TRBJ2-3	TRBV7-6
ASSHDGRTGKETQY	TRBJ2-5	TRBV4-3
ASSPATSGVIDTQY	TRBJ2-3	TRBV5-1
ATSREKGRKSYEQY	TRBJ2-7	TRBV15
ASTSPGDNSPLH	TRBJ1-6	TRBV6-1
SAYNTEAF	TRBJ1-1	TRBV20-1
ASSLGTGGRGNIQY	TRBJ2-4	TRBV5-1
ASSPRNGVNEQF	TRBJ2-1	TRBV7-3
AWSVPSGLGNEQF	TRBJ2-1	TRBV30
ASSQGDRGRISAGELF	TRBJ2-2	TRBV11-1
ASSYSKVGAYEQY	TRBJ2-7	TRBV6-5
ASSLVGPSNTEAF	TRBJ1-1	TRBV27
ASSPGKGRGTEAF	TRBJ1-1	TRBV7-2
ASRNPGRISTDTQY	TRBJ2-3	TRBV6-2/TRBV6-3
ASSSQPTFSYNEQF	TRBJ2-1	TRBV6-5
ASSRILGGPQETQY	TRBJ2-5	TRBV7-9
ARSTDRGQGPINNEQF	TRBJ2-1	TRBV5-3
ASRVPEGIGNYGYT	TRBJ1-2	TRBV28
ASSRGGGQQETQY	TRBJ2-5	TRBV4-3
ATSVRPDAGELF	TRBJ2-2	TRBV24-1
ASSQEGHYEQY	TRBJ2-7	TRBV3-1